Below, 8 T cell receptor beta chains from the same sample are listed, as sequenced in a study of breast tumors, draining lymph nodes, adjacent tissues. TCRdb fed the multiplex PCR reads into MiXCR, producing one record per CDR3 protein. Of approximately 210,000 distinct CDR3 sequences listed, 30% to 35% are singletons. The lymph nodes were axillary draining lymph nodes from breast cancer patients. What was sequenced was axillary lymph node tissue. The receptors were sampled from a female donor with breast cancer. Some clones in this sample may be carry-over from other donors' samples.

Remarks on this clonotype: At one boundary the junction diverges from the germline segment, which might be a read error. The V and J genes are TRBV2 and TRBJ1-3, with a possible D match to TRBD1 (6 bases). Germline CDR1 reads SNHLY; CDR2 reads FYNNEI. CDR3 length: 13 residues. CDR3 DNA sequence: TGTGCCTGCAGGGGAGAAGCTGGAAACACCATATATTTT. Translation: CACRGEAGNTIYF.

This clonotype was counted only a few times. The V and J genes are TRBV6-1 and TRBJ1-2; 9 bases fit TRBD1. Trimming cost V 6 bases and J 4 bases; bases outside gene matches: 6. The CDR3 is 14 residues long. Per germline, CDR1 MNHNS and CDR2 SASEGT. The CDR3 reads CASSLQGAGYGYTF. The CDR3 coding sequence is TGTGCCAGCAGCTTACAGGGGGCCGGCTATGGCTACACCTTC.

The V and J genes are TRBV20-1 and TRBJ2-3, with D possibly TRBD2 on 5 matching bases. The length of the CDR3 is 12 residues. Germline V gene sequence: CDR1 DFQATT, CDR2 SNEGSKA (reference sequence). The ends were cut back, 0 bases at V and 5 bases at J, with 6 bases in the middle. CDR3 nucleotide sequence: TGCAGTGCTAGAGAGGCGGGAGATACGCAGTATTTT. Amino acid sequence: CSAREAGDTQYF.

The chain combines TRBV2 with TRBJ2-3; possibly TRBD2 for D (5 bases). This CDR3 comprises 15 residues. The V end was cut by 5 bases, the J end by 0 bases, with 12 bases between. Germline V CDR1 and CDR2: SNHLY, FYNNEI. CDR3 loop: CASSLRAGSTDTQYF. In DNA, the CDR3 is TGTGCCAGCAGTTTGAGGGCAGGCAGCACAGATACGCAGTATTTT.

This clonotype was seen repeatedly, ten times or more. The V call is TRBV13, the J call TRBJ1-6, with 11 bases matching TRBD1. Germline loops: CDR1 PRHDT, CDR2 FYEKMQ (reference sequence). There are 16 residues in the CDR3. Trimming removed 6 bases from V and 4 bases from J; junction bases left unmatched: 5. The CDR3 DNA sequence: TGTGCCAGCAGTCTCGGACAGGGGGCATATAATTCACCCCTCCACTTT. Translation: CASSLGQGAYNSPLHF.

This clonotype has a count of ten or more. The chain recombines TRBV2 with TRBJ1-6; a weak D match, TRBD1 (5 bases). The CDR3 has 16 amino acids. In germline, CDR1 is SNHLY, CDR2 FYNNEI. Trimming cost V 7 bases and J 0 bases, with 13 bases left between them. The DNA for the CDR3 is TGTGCCAGCAAGCCGACAGACAGCTCCTATAATTCACCCCTCCACTTT. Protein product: CASKPTDSSYNSPLHF. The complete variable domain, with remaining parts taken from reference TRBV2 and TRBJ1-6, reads EPEVTQTPSHQVTQMGQEVILRCVPISNHLYFYWYRQILGQKVEFLVSFYNNEISEKSEIFDDQFSVERPDGSNFTLKIRSTKLEDSAMYFCASKPTDSSYNSPLHFGNGTRLTVT.

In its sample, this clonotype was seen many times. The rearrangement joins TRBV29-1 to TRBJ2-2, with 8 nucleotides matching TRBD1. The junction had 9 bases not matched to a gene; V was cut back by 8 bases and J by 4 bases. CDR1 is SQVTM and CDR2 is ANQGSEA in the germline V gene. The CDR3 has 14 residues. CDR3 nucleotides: TGCAGCTCCCTTGGGACAGGCGGCACCGGGGAGCTGTTTTTT. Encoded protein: CSSLGTGGTGELFF.

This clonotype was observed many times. This CDR3 reads CASSLIRGSPLHF. The CDR3 DNA reads as TGTGCCAGCAGTCTGATTAGGGGTTCACCCCTCCACTTT. The chain recombines TRBV11-3 with TRBJ1-6; a weak D match, TRBD1 (5 bases). Trimming took 6 bases from V and 9 from J, leaving 12 bases between them. This CDR3 contains 13 residues. Germline V gene sequence: CDR1 SGHNT, CDR2 YENEEA. The full variable domain, its missing parts supplied by reference TRBV11-3 and TRBJ1-6, is EAGVVQSPRYKIIEKKQPVAFWCNPISGHNTLYWYLQNLGQGPELLIRYENEEAVDDSQLPKDRFSAERLKGVDSTLKIQPAELGDSAVYLCASSLIRGSPLHFGNGTRLTVT.